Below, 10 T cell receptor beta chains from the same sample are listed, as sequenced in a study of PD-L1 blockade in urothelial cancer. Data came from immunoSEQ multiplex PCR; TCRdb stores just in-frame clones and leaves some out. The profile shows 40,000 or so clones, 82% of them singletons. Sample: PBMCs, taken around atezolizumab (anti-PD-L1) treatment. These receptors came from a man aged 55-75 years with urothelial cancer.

The CDR3 region is CASFRDRVANEQFF. The CDR3 DNA reads as TGTGCCAGTTTCCGGGACAGGGTCGCCAATGAGCAGTTCTTC. The chain recombines TRBV27 with TRBJ2-1; 9 nucleotides align to TRBD1. Germline CDR1 reads MNHEY; CDR2 reads SMNVEV (reference sequence). The CDR3 covers 14 residues. The V segment lost 9 bases and the J segment 6 bases; nucleotides outside the gene matches: 9.

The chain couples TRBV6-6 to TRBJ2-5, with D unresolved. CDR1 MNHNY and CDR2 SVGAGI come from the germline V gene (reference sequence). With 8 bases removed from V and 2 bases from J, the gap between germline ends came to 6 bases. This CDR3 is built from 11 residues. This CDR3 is CASALQETQYF. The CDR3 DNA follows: TGTGCCAGCGCGCTTCAAGAGACCCAGTACTTC.

The chain's CDR3 is CASKLDRGRQNSPLHF. CDR3 bases: TGTGCCAGCAAACTGGACAGGGGGCGGCAAAATTCACCCCTCCACTTT. The V gene is TRBV28, the J gene TRBJ1-6; TRBD1 agrees at 11 bases. The ends lost 7 bases at V and 7 bases at J; junction bases unmatched: 9. CDR1 is MDHEN and CDR2 is SYDVKM in the germline V gene. The CDR3 has 16 amino acids.

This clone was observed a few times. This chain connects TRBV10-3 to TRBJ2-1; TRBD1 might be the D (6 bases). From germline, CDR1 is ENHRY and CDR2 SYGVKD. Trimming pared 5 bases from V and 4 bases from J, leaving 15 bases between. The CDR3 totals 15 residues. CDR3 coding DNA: TGTGCCATCAGTCCCAACCCGGACAGTTACAATGAGCAGTTCTTC. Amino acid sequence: CAISPNPDSYNEQFF.

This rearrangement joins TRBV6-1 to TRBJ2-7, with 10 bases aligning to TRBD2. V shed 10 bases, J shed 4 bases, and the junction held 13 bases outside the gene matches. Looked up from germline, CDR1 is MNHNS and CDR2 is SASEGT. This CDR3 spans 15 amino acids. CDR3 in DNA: TGTGCCACCAAACCGAGCCTAGCGGGGGTGTACGAGCAGTACTTC. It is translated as CATKPSLAGVYEQYF.

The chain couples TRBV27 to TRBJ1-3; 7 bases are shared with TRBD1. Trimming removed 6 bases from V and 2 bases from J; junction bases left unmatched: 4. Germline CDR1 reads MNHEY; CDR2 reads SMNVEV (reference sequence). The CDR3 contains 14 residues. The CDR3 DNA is TGTGCCAGCAGAACTACAGGGGCTGGAAACACCATATATTTT. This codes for CASRTTGAGNTIYF.

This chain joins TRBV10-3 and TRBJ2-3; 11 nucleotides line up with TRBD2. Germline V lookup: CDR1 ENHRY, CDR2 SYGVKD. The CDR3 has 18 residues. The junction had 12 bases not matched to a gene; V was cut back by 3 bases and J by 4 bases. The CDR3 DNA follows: TGTGCCATCAGTGACAACCTCAGACTAGCGGGGTTAGCAGATACGCAGTATTTT. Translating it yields CAISDNLRLAGLADTQYF.

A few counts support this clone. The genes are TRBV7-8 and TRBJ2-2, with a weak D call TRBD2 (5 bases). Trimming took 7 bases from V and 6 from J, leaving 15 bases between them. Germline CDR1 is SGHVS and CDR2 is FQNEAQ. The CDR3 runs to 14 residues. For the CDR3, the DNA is TGTGCCAGCACCCAACTCCGGGATGCCGGGGAGCTGTTTTTT. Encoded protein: CASTQLRDAGELFF.

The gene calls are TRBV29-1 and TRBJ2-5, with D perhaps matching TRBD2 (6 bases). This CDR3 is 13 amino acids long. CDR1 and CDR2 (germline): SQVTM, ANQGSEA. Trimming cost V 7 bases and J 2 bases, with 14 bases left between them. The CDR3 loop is CSARGGPQETQYF. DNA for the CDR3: TGCAGCGCCCGAGGAGGGCCACAAGAGACCCAGTACTTC.

The DNA for the CDR3 is TGTGCCAGCAGCCCAGCGGGTGCGGGCGCGGTCACAGATACGCAGTATTTT. Translated, it gives CASSPAGAGAVTDTQYF. The V and J genes are TRBV7-9 and TRBJ2-3, with D perhaps matching TRBD2 (6 bases). Germline V gene sequence: CDR1 SEHNR, CDR2 FQNEAQ (reference sequence). CDR3 length equals 17 residues. Trimming cost V 5 bases and J 2 bases, with 20 bases left between them.